This T cell receptor (beta chain) was obtained from a study of blood T cell repertoires in COVID-19. About the study: Whether acute or convalescent, the COVID-19 samples came from the United States, Italy and Spain. T cells, B-cell-depleted T cells, or PBMCs supplied cDNA or gDNA.

As processed by the authors: How many nucleated cells were present was estimated from reference gene primer amplification. TCRdb's copy holds only in-frame clones and misses some; the assay was immunoSEQ multiplex PCR. From that table come the V and J calls and clone size; the DNA was used to work out D and trimming. The table has 100,000 to 150,000 clones, 88% seen once. CDR3 size: 14 residues. Per germline, CDR1 SGHTA and CDR2 FQGNSA. The V end was cut by 0 bases, the J end by 0 bases, with 5 bases between. Sequencing input: peripheral blood. This sequence joins TRBV7-2 and TRBJ1-1; D remains unclear. The sequence derives from a human donor in a cohort sampled during active COVID-19. The DNA of the CDR3 is TGTGCCAGCAGCTTAGCGCAGTTGAACACTGAAGCTTTCTTT. Translated, it gives CASSLAQLNTEAFF.